A selection of T cell receptor beta chains follows, all from one sample in a study of blood T cell repertoires in COVID-19. Sequenced by immunoSEQ multiplex PCR; TCRdb stores in-frame clones only, minus some. Of some 100,000 clones listed, 70% to 90% were seen once; the top ten hold about 8%. Specimen: peripheral blood. The source is a man aged 65-85 years who had recovered from COVID-19. Both conserved end residues are part of each CDR3. D genes are given only for firm matches. The size entry is marked missing in some rows and otherwise reads once, few, many or a size class.

d_gene: .; abundance: .; v_gene: TRBV7-9; j_gene: TRBJ2-1; CDR3nt: TGTGCCAGCAGCCCCCTAGACGATGAGCAGTTCTTC; CDR3aa: CASSPLDDEQFF
d_gene: .; abundance: .; v_gene: TRBV7-8; j_gene: TRBJ1-1; CDR3nt: TGTGCCAGCAGCTTGAATCCTGAGGGGGTGGGAGCTTTCTTT; CDR3aa: CASSLNPEGVGAFF
d_gene: .; abundance: .; v_gene: TRBV18; j_gene: TRBJ2-3; CDR3nt: TGTGCCAGCTCACCAGGGCCCGGGGGTGGAGATACGCAGTATTTT; CDR3aa: CASSPGPGGGDTQYF
d_gene: .; abundance: .; v_gene: TRBV7-6; j_gene: TRBJ1-4; CDR3nt: TGTGCCAGCAGCGTGACCGGGTCGCATAATGAAAAACTGTTTTTT; CDR3aa: CASSVTGSHNEKLFF
d_gene: TRBD1; abundance: .; v_gene: TRBV3-1/TRBV3-2; j_gene: TRBJ1-1; CDR3nt: TGTGCCAGCAGCCCCACCCTGGGACAGGGTAACACTGAAGCTTTCTTT; CDR3aa: CASSPTLGQGNTEAFF
d_gene: TRBD1; abundance: .; v_gene: TRBV7-9; j_gene: TRBJ1-1; CDR3nt: TGTGCCAGCAGCTTACAGGGGGCAACTGAAGCTTTCTTT; CDR3aa: CASSLQGATEAFF
d_gene: .; abundance: .; v_gene: TRBV7-2; j_gene: TRBJ2-2; CDR3nt: TGTGCCAGTCTCAATCGGTATACCGCCGGGGAGCTGTTTTTT; CDR3aa: CASLNRYTAGELFF
d_gene: TRBD1; abundance: .; v_gene: TRBV11-2; j_gene: TRBJ2-7; CDR3nt: TGTGCCAGCAGCCCTGACAGGGGCCACGAGCAGTACTTC; CDR3aa: CASSPDRGHEQYF
d_gene: TRBD1; abundance: .; v_gene: TRBV28; j_gene: TRBJ2-2; CDR3nt: TGTGCCAGCAATGACAGGGGGCGCCTTGGCACCGGGGAGCTGTTTTTT; CDR3aa: CASNDRGRLGTGELFF
d_gene: .; abundance: .; v_gene: TRBV5-6; j_gene: TRBJ1-5; CDR3nt: TGTGCCAGCAGCTTTTACAGGGACAATCAGCCCCAGCATTTT; CDR3aa: CASSFYRDNQPQHF
d_gene: .; abundance: once; v_gene: TRBV28; j_gene: TRBJ1-5; CDR3nt: TGTGCCAGCAGTTTCTTACCCGGCGGGCAGCCCCAGCATTTT; CDR3aa: CASSFLPGGQPQHF
d_gene: TRBD2; abundance: once; v_gene: TRBV19; j_gene: TRBJ2-3; CDR3nt: TGTGCCAGTAGTATCCTAGCGGGAGGTGGAGATACGCAGTATTTT; CDR3aa: CASSILAGGGDTQYF
d_gene: .; abundance: .; v_gene: TRBV28; j_gene: TRBJ1-3; CDR3nt: TGTGCCAGTAGGTCGGGGGGCGCGGGAAACACCATATATTTT; CDR3aa: CASRSGGAGNTIYF
d_gene: .; abundance: .; v_gene: TRBV13; j_gene: TRBJ2-1; CDR3nt: TGTGCCAGCAGCCTCGGGACTGGTAATGAGCAGTTCTTC; CDR3aa: CASSLGTGNEQFF
d_gene: .; abundance: .; v_gene: TRBV10-1; j_gene: TRBJ2-7; CDR3nt: TGCGCCAGCAATACCCGGGACGGAGGGCATCTGTACTTC; CDR3aa: CASNTRDGGHLYF
d_gene: .; abundance: .; v_gene: TRBV20-1; j_gene: TRBJ1-2; CDR3nt: TGCAGTGCTAGAGACACCGGGGGCTACACCTTC; CDR3aa: CSARDTGGYTF
d_gene: TRBD1; abundance: .; v_gene: TRBV28; j_gene: TRBJ1-5; CDR3nt: TGTGCCAGCAGTCAAGGACAGGCCGAGTATAGCAATCAGCCCCAGCATTTT; CDR3aa: CASSQGQAEYSNQPQHF
d_gene: .; abundance: .; v_gene: TRBV2; j_gene: TRBJ2-1; CDR3nt: TGTGCCAGCAGTGTGTTGGCGGGCTACAATGAGCAGTTCTTC; CDR3aa: CASSVLAGYNEQFF
d_gene: TRBD2; abundance: few; v_gene: TRBV27; j_gene: TRBJ2-5; CDR3nt: TGTGCCAGCCGTCCGCGGGGGGGCTGGGAGACCCAGTACTTC; CDR3aa: CASRPRGGWETQYF
d_gene: TRBD1; abundance: .; v_gene: TRBV29-1; j_gene: TRBJ2-7; CDR3nt: TGCAGCGCAACCGGGGACAGGGCGGCCTACGAGCAGTACTTC; CDR3aa: CSATGDRAAYEQYF
d_gene: .; abundance: .; v_gene: TRBV5-1; j_gene: TRBJ2-1; CDR3nt: TGCGCCACGGGAGAAATTGGAAATGAGCAGTTCTTC; CDR3aa: CATGEIGNEQFF
d_gene: .; abundance: .; v_gene: TRBV18; j_gene: TRBJ1-2; CDR3nt: TGTGCCAGCTCACCACCTTCGTTGGGGAGCTATGGCTACACCTTC; CDR3aa: CASSPPSLGSYGYTF
d_gene: TRBD1; abundance: .; v_gene: TRBV5-6; j_gene: TRBJ2-1; CDR3nt: TGTGCCAGCAGCCCCAGGGACAGACCCTACAATGAGCAGTTCTTC; CDR3aa: CASSPRDRPYNEQFF
d_gene: TRBD2; abundance: .; v_gene: TRBV28; j_gene: TRBJ2-7; CDR3nt: TGTGCCAGCAGTTGGAGCGGGAGAGGGTCCTACGAGCAGTACTTC; CDR3aa: CASSWSGRGSYEQYF
d_gene: .; abundance: .; v_gene: TRBV4-3; j_gene: TRBJ1-2; CDR3nt: TGCGCCAGCAGCCAAGGATCTTACCCCACAGGCGGGGTCTCTGGCTACACCTTC; CDR3aa: CASSQGSYPTGGVSGYTF
d_gene: TRBD1; abundance: .; v_gene: TRBV15; j_gene: TRBJ1-2; CDR3nt: TGTGCCACCAGCAGAGAAGCGGACAGGACCTATGGCTACACCTTC; CDR3aa: CATSREADRTYGYTF
d_gene: .; abundance: few; v_gene: TRBV2; j_gene: TRBJ1-5; CDR3nt: TGTGCCAGCAGTGAACGCAGGGATAGCAATCAGCCCCAGCATTTT; CDR3aa: CASSERRDSNQPQHF
d_gene: .; abundance: .; v_gene: TRBV23-1; j_gene: TRBJ2-7; CDR3nt: TGCGCCAGCAATGTAGTGTACGAGCAGTACTTC; CDR3aa: CASNVVYEQYF
d_gene: TRBD1; abundance: .; v_gene: TRBV19; j_gene: TRBJ2-7; CDR3nt: TGTGCCAGTAGCCAGACAGGGGGTGTTTACGAGCAGTACTTC; CDR3aa: CASSQTGGVYEQYF
d_gene: .; abundance: .; v_gene: TRBV29-1; j_gene: TRBJ2-5; CDR3nt: TGCAGCGGCGGGGTAGGGGAGACCCAGTACTTC; CDR3aa: CSGGVGETQYF
d_gene: TRBD1; abundance: .; v_gene: TRBV7-2; j_gene: TRBJ1-6; CDR3nt: TGTGCCAGCAGCACCCTCGCAGGGGGCAATTCACCCCTCCACTTT; CDR3aa: CASSTLAGGNSPLHF
d_gene: .; abundance: .; v_gene: TRBV2; j_gene: TRBJ2-7; CDR3nt: TGTGCCAGCAGTGAAGCGCCCCTCTCGGCAGGCCCCCCCTACGAGCAGTACTTC; CDR3aa: CASSEAPLSAGPPYEQYF
d_gene: .; abundance: .; v_gene: TRBV7-6; j_gene: TRBJ1-6; CDR3nt: TGTGCCAGCAGCTTCCAGGGCGCGGGGAATTCACCCCTCCACTTT; CDR3aa: CASSFQGAGNSPLHF
d_gene: .; abundance: .; v_gene: TRBV3-1/TRBV3-2; j_gene: TRBJ1-3; CDR3nt: TGTGCCAGCAGCCACCGGGGGGAAGGAAACACCATATATTTT; CDR3aa: CASSHRGEGNTIYF
d_gene: TRBD2; abundance: .; v_gene: TRBV5-1; j_gene: TRBJ2-3; CDR3nt: TGCGCCAGCAGCTCTGAGCGGGGGGGCAAAATGACGGCAGATACGCAGTATTTT; CDR3aa: CASSSERGGKMTADTQYF
d_gene: .; abundance: .; v_gene: TRBV28; j_gene: TRBJ1-1; CDR3nt: TGTGCCAGCAGTATTAGACAGTTGAACACTGAAGCTTTCTTT; CDR3aa: CASSIRQLNTEAFF
d_gene: TRBD2; abundance: .; v_gene: TRBV5-4; j_gene: TRBJ2-2; CDR3nt: TGTGCCAGCAGTGATCCAGCGGGGGGGCTAGACACCGGGGAGCTGTTTTTT; CDR3aa: CASSDPAGGLDTGELFF
d_gene: TRBD1; abundance: .; v_gene: TRBV24-1; j_gene: TRBJ1-1; CDR3nt: TGTGCCACCAGTGATTGCGGGACAGGGAGGTGTACTGAAGCTTTCTTT; CDR3aa: CATSDCGTGRCTEAFF
d_gene: TRBD1; abundance: .; v_gene: TRBV5-1; j_gene: TRBJ1-4; CDR3nt: TGCGCCAGCAGTTTCCAGGGGGCGCAGGGTGAACTGTTTTTT; CDR3aa: CASSFQGAQGELFF
d_gene: .; abundance: .; v_gene: TRBV3-1/TRBV3-2; j_gene: TRBJ1-3; CDR3nt: TGTGCCAGCAGCCCCACGCGAGGAAACACCATATATTTT; CDR3aa: CASSPTRGNTIYF
d_gene: TRBD2; abundance: .; v_gene: TRBV25-1; j_gene: TRBJ2-1; CDR3nt: TGTGCCAGCAGAGTGACTAGCGGGAGAGGCAATGAGCAGTTCTTC; CDR3aa: CASRVTSGRGNEQFF
d_gene: .; abundance: .; v_gene: TRBV7-3; j_gene: TRBJ2-1; CDR3nt: TGTGCCAGCAGCTTAGGGGGCACTAGTGATGAGCAGTTCTTC; CDR3aa: CASSLGGTSDEQFF
d_gene: .; abundance: .; v_gene: TRBV7-7; j_gene: TRBJ2-5; CDR3nt: TGTGCCAGCAGCTTGCGGCCCCTCCAAGAGACCCAGTACTTC; CDR3aa: CASSLRPLQETQYF
d_gene: .; abundance: .; v_gene: TRBV5-1; j_gene: TRBJ1-4; CDR3nt: TGCGCCAGCACCCCGTTGGGGGCACGAGGGGAAAAACTGTTTTTT; CDR3aa: CASTPLGARGEKLFF
d_gene: TRBD1; abundance: few; v_gene: TRBV11-1; j_gene: TRBJ2-5; CDR3nt: TGTGCCAGCAGTCGGACAGGGCAAGAGACCCAGTACTTC; CDR3aa: CASSRTGQETQYF
d_gene: TRBD1; abundance: .; v_gene: TRBV4-3; j_gene: TRBJ2-7; CDR3nt: TGCGCCAGCAGCCAAGTACAGGGGGAGTACGAGCAGTACTTC; CDR3aa: CASSQVQGEYEQYF
d_gene: TRBD1; abundance: .; v_gene: TRBV4-1; j_gene: TRBJ1-1; CDR3nt: TGCGCCAGCAGCCAAGATAGAAACAGGGGGGACACTGAAGCTTTCTTT; CDR3aa: CASSQDRNRGDTEAFF
d_gene: TRBD1; abundance: .; v_gene: TRBV2; j_gene: TRBJ1-5; CDR3nt: TGTGCCAGCAGTGAAGCGACGGACAGGGACAATCAGCCCCAGCATTTT; CDR3aa: CASSEATDRDNQPQHF
d_gene: TRBD2; abundance: once; v_gene: TRBV29-1; j_gene: TRBJ2-7; CDR3nt: TGCAGCGTCCGGGGGGGCTACGAGCAGTACTTC; CDR3aa: CSVRGGYEQYF
d_gene: .; abundance: .; v_gene: TRBV5-1; j_gene: TRBJ2-5; CDR3nt: TGCGCCAGCAGCAGCCGGGGTCTTAAATCGGAGACCCAGTACTTC; CDR3aa: CASSSRGLKSETQYF
d_gene: TRBD1; abundance: .; v_gene: TRBV29-1; j_gene: TRBJ1-2; CDR3nt: TGCAGCGTTGATTTGAGACAGGGGGCTCGAAACTATGGCTACACCTTC; CDR3aa: CSVDLRQGARNYGYTF
d_gene: .; abundance: .; v_gene: TRBV2; j_gene: TRBJ1-6; CDR3nt: TGTGCCAGCAGGCGGGAGGAGAGTTCACCCCTCCACTTT; CDR3aa: CASRREESSPLHF
d_gene: .; abundance: .; v_gene: TRBV27; j_gene: TRBJ2-7; CDR3nt: TGTGCCAGCAGTTTGAGCAGGGCGTTCAACGAGCAGTACTTC; CDR3aa: CASSLSRAFNEQYF
d_gene: .; abundance: .; v_gene: TRBV9; j_gene: TRBJ1-6; CDR3nt: TGTGCCAGCAGCGTATTAGACGAGGGTTCACCCCTCCACTTT; CDR3aa: CASSVLDEGSPLHF
d_gene: .; abundance: .; v_gene: TRBV6-5; j_gene: TRBJ2-6; CDR3nt: TGTGCCAGCAGTTACTACAGATCTGGGGCCAACGTCCTGACTTTC; CDR3aa: CASSYYRSGANVLTF